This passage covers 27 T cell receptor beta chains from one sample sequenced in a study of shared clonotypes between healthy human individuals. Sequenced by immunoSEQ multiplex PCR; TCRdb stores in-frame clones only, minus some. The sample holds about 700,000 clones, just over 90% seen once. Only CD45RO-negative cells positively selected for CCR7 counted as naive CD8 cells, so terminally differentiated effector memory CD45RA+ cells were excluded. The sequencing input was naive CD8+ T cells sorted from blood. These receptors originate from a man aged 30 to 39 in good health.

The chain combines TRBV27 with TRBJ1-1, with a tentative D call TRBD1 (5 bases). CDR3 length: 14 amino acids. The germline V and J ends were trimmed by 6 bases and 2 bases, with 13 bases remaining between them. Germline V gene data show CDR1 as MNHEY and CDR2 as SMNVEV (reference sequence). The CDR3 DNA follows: TGTGCCAGCAGCCCGGGACGGACTAACACTGAAGCTTTCTTT. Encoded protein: CASSPGRTNTEAFF.

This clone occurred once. The CDR3: CASSTGISYEQYF. Written as DNA, the CDR3 is TGTGCCAGCAGCACCGGGATTTCCTACGAGCAGTACTTC. The rearrangement joins TRBV5-5 to TRBJ2-5, with TRBD2 as a possible D gene (5 bases). Gene TRBJ2-7 matches the end of the DNA better, so the J call may be wrong. This CDR3 has 13 residues. The germline gives CDR1 SGHKS, CDR2 YYEKEE (reference sequence).

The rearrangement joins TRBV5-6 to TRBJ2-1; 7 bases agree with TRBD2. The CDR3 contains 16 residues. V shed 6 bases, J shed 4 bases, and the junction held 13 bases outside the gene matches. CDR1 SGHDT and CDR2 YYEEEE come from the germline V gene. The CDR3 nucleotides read TGTGCCAGCATCCCCTGGGGGGGTTACCTGTACAATGAGCAGTTCTTC. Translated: CASIPWGGYLYNEQFF.

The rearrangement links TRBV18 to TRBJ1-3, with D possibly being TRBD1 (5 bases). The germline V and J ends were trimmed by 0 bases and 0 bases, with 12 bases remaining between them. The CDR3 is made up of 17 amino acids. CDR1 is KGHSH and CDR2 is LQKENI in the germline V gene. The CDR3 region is CASSPPRGDVSGNTIYF. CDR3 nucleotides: TGTGCCAGCTCACCACCTCGGGGGGATGTCTCTGGAAACACCATATATTTT.

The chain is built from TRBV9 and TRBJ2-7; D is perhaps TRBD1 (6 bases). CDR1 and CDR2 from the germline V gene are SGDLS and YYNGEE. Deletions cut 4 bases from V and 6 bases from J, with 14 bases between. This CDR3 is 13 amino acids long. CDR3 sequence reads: CASSPSIGGEQYF. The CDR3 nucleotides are TGTGCCAGCAGCCCCTCTATAGGGGGCGAGCAGTACTTC.

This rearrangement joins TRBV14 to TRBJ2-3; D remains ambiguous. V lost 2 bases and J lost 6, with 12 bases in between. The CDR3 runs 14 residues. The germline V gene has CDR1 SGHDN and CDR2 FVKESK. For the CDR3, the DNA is TGTGCCAGCAGCCAAAAGCTCAAGTGGGATACGCAGTATTTT. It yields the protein CASSQKLKWDTQYF.

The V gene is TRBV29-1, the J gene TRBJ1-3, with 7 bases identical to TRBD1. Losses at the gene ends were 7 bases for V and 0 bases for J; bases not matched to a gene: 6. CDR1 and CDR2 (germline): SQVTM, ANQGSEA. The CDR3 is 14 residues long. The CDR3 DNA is TGCAGCGCGGGACAGCTAAACTCTGGAAACACCATATATTTT. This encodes CSAGQLNSGNTIYF.

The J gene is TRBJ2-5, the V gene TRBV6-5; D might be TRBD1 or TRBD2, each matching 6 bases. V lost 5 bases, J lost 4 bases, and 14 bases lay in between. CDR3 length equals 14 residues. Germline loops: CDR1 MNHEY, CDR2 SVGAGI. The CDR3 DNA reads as TGTGCCAGCAGTATAGGGGGGCTGGGAGAGACCCAGTACTTC. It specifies CASSIGGLGETQYF.

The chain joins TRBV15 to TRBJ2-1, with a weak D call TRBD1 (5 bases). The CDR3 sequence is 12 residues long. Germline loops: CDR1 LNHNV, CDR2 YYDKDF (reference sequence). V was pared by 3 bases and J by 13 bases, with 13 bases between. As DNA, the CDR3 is TGTGCCACCAGCAGCGCAGGGATACCCCAGTTCTTC. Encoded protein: CATSSAGIPQFF.

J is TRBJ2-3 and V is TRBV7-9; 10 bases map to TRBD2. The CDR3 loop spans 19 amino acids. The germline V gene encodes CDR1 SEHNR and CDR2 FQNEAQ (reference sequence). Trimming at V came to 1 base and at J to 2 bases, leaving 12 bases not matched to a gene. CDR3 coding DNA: TGTGCCAGCAGCTTAGTGGACGGGGTTCTAGCGGGAGACACAGATACGCAGTATTTT. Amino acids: CASSLVDGVLAGDTDTQYF.

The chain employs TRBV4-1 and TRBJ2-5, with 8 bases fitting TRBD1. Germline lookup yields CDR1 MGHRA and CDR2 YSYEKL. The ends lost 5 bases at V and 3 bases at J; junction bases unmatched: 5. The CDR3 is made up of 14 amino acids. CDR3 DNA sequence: TGCGCCAGCAGCTTAGGACAGGGTGAAGAGACCCAGTACTTC. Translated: CASSLGQGEETQYF.

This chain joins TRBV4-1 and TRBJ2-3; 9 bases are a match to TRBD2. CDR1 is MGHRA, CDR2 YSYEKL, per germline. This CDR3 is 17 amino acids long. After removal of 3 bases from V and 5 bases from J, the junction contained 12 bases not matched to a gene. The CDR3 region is CASSHYISGRTLDTQYF. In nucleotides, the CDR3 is TGCGCCAGCAGCCACTACATTAGCGGGAGAACGTTAGATACGCAGTATTTT.

CDR3 in amino acids: CASFGRMYSGANVLTF. CDR3 DNA sequence: TGTGCCAGCTTCGGACGTATGTACTCTGGGGCCAACGTCCTGACTTTC. The chain couples TRBV2 to TRBJ2-6; D not resolved. The CDR3 contains 16 residues. V was pared by 8 bases and J by 0 bases, with 14 bases between. CDR1 is SNHLY, CDR2 FYNNEI, per germline.

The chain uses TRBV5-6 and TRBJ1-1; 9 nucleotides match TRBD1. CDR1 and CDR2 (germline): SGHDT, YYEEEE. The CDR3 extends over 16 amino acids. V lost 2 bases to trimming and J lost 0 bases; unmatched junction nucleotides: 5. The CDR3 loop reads CASSLGTGRMNTEAFF. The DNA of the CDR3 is TGTGCCAGCAGCTTAGGGACAGGGAGGATGAACACTGAAGCTTTCTTT. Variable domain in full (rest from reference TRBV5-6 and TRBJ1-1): DAGVTQSPTHLIKTRGQQVTLRCSPKSGHDTVSWYQQALGQGPQFIFQYYEEEERQRGNFPDRFSGHQFPNYSSELNVNALLLGDSALYLCASSLGTGRMNTEAFFGQGTRLTVV.

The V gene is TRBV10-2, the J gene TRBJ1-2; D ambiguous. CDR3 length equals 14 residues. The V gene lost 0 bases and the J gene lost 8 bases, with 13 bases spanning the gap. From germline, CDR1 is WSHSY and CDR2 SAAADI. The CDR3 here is CASSESLFDGGYTF. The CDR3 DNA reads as TGCGCCAGCAGTGAGTCCTTATTTGATGGAGGCTACACCTTC.

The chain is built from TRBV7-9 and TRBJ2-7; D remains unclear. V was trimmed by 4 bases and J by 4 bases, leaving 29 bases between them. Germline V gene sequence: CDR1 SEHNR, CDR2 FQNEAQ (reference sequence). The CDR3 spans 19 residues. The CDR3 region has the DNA TGTGCCAGCAGCTCAGTGGGTAAACAGAAACCGATAACAAATTACGAGCAGTACTTC. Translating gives CASSSVGKQKPITNYEQYF. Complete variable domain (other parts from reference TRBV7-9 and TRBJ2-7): DTGVSQNPRHKITKRGQNVTFRCDPISEHNRLYWYRQTLGQGPEFLTYFQNEAQLEKSRLLSDRFSAERPKGSFSTLEIQRTEQGDSAMYLCASSSVGKQKPITNYEQYFGPGTRLTVT.

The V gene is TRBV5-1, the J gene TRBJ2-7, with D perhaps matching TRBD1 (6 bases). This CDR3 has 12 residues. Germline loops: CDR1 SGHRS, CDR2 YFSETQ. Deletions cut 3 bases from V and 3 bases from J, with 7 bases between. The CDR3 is CASSSGDYEQYF. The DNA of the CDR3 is TGCGCCAGCAGCTCAGGGGACTACGAGCAGTACTTC.

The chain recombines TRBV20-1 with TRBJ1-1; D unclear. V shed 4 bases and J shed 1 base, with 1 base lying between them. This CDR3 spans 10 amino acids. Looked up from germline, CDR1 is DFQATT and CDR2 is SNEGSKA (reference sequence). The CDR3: CSAKNTEAFF. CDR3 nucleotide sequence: TGCAGTGCTAAGAACACTGAAGCTTTCTTT.

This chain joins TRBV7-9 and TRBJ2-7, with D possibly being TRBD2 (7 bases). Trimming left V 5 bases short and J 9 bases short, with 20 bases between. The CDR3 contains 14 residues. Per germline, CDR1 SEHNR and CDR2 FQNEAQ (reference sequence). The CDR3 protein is CASSKGGVLPGQYF. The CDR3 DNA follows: TGTGCCAGCAGCAAAGGGGGGGTTTTGCCCGGGCAGTACTTC.

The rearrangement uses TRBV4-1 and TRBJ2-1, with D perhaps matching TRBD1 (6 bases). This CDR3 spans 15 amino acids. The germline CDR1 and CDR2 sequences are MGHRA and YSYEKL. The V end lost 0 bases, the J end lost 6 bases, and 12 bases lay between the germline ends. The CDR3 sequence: CASSQEGPDSNEQFF. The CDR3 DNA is TGCGCCAGCAGCCAAGAAGGCCCGGACAGCAATGAGCAGTTCTTC.

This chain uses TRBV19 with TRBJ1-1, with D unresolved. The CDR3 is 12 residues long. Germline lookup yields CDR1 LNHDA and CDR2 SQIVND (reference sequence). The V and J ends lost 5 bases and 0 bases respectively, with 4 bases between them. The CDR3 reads CASSLLNTEAFF. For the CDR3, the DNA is TGTGCCAGTAGTCTGTTGAACACTGAAGCTTTCTTT.

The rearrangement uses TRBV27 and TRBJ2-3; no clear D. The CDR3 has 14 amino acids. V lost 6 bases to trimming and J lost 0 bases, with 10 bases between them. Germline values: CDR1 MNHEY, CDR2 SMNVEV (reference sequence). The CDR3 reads CASSQLTSTDTQYF. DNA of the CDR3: TGTGCCAGCAGCCAACTTACTAGCACAGATACGCAGTATTTT.

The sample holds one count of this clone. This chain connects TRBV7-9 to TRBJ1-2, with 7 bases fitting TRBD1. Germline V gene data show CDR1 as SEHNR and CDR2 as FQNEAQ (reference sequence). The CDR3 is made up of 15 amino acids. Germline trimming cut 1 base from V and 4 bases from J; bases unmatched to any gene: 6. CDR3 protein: CASSLGTGEVYGYTF. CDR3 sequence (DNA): TGTGCCAGCAGCTTAGGTACAGGGGAGGTCTATGGCTACACCTTC. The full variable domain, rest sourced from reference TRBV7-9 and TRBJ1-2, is DTGVSQNPRHKITKRGQNVTFRCDPISEHNRLYWYRQTLGQGPEFLTYFQNEAQLEKSRLLSDRFSAERPKGSFSTLEIQRTEQGDSAMYLCASSLGTGEVYGYTFGSGTRLTVV.

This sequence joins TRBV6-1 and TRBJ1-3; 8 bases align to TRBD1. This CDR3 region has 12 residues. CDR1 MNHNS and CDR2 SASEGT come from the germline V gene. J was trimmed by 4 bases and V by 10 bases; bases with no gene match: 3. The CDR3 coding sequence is TGTGCCACCTGGGACAGGGGAAACACCATATATTTT. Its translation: CATWDRGNTIYF.

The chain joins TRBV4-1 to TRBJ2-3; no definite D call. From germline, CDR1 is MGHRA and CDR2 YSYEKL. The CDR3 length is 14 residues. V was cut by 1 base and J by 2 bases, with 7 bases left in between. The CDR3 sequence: CASSQGALTDTQYF. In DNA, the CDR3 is TGCGCCAGCAGCCAAGGAGCCCTCACAGATACGCAGTATTTT.

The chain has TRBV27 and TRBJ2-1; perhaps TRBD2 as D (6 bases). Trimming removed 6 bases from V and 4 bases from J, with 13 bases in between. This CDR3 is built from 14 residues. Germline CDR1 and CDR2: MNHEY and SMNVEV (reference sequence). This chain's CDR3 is CASSHAGTYNEQFF. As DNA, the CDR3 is TGTGCCAGCAGCCATGCCGGGACTTACAATGAGCAGTTCTTC.

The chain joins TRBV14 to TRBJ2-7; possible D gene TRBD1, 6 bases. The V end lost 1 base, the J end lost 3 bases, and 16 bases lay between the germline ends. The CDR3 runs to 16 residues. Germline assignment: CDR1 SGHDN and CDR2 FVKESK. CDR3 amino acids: CASSQGRTALNYEQYF. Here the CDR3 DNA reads TGTGCCAGCAGCCAAGGCCGGACAGCCCTTAACTACGAGCAGTACTTC.